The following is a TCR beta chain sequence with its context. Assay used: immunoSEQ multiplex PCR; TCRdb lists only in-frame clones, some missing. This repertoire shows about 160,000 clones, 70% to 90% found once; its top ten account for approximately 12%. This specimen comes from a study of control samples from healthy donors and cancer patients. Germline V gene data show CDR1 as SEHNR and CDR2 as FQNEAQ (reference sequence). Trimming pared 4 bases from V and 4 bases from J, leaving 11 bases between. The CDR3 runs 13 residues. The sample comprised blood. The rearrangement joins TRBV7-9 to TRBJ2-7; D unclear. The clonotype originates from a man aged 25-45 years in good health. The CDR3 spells CASSSPPRYEQYF. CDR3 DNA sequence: TGTGCCAGCAGCTCACCCCCGCGATACGAGCAGTACTTC. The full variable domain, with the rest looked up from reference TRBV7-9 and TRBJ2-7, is DTGVSQNPRHKITKRGQNVTFRCDPISEHNRLYWYRQTLGQGPEFLTYFQNEAQLEKSRLLSDRFSAERPKGSFSTLEIQRTEQGDSAMYLCASSSPPRYEQYFGPGTRLTVT.